Following are 29 T cell receptor beta chains from one sample sequenced in a study of a mutant IDH1 vaccine in newly diagnosed glioma (dated by TCRdb to about 2021). The time point label for this specimen denotes: week 47, end of study. Each vaccine dose, consisting of 300 ug of a 20-mer mutant IDH1 peptide in Montanide, was administered subcutaneously with topical imiquimod. The library was made by the immunoSEQ multiplex PCR assay. This is the immuneACCESS table as TCRdb keeps it, with only in-frame sequences that have V and J called. A part of the clones is gone; compared with another copy, unresolved V genes explain less than half, and the rest is unexplained. Across this sample there are tens of thousands of clones, with about 81% seen only once. About 5.7% of the sample is held by the ten biggest clonotypes. Their cognate antigens are unknown. Specimen: PBMCs, collected from a glioma patient whose treatment included an IDH1 peptide vaccine. The receptor set was obtained from a man between 40 and 49 years old with glioma.

The rearrangement links TRBV10-3 to TRBJ1-1; D call uncertain. This CDR3 spans 15 amino acids. Germline CDR1 reads ENHRY; CDR2 reads SYGVKD. Trimming took off 3 bases at V and 7 bases at J, with 18 bases between the two ends. The CDR3 sequence: CAISDQTLFAGEAFF. The CDR3 DNA reads as TGTGCCATCAGTGATCAGACTTTATTTGCAGGTGAAGCTTTCTTT.

To note about this clone: This CDR3 is also generated by other DNA sequences in the sample. The chain couples TRBV6-5 to TRBJ2-5; 10 nucleotides align to TRBD2. Trimming cost V 5 bases and J 2 bases; bases outside gene matches: 5. From germline, CDR1 is MNHEY and CDR2 SVGAGI. CDR3 size: 15 residues. CDR3 amino acids: CASSPTSGAQETQYF. CDR3 nucleotide sequence: TGTGCCAGCAGTCCCACTAGCGGGGCTCAAGAGACCCAGTACTTC.

The rearrangement links TRBV4-3 to TRBJ1-3; D unclear. CDR1 LGHNA and CDR2 YSLEER come from the germline V gene. The CDR3 totals 14 residues. V was clipped by 1 base and J by 4 bases, with 8 bases between them. The CDR3, as DNA: TGCGCCAGCAGCCAAGTGGCACGAGGAAACACCATATATTTT. It specifies CASSQVARGNTIYF.

V and J are TRBV7-2 and TRBJ1-2; D gene uncertain. The CDR3 runs 14 residues. The V end was cut by 1 base, the J end by 1 base, with 7 bases between. Germline lookup yields CDR1 SGHTA and CDR2 FQGNSA. Here the CDR3 DNA reads TGTGCCAGCAGCTTAGATGCCAGTAACTATGGCTACACCTTC. Protein sequence: CASSLDASNYGYTF.

CDR3 protein: CASSLVSANTGELFF. The CDR3 coding sequence is TGCGCCAGCAGCTTGGTGTCAGCGAACACCGGGGAGCTGTTTTTT. The chain uses TRBV5-1 and TRBJ2-2; D ambiguous. Trimming stripped 0 bases from V and 0 bases from J, with 6 bases between. The CDR3 length is 15 residues. The germline V gene has CDR1 SGHRS and CDR2 YFSETQ. The full variable domain, with the rest looked up from reference TRBV5-1 and TRBJ2-2, is KAGVTQTPRYLIKTRGQQVTLSCSPISGHRSVSWYQQTPGQGLQFLFEYFSETQRNKGNFPGRFSGRQFSNSRSEMNVSTLELGDSALYLCASSLVSANTGELFFGEGSRLTVL.

V and J are TRBV4-2 and TRBJ1-2, with D unclear. The V end lost 1 base, the J end lost 7 bases, and 16 bases lay between the germline ends. Germline assignment: CDR1 LGHNA and CDR2 YNFKEQ. The CDR3 sequence is 15 residues long. The CDR3 DNA reads as TGTGCCAGCAGCCAAGGCCAACCAGGATTGGGTGGCTACACCTTC. Encoded protein: CASSQGQPGLGGYTF.

V gene TRBV5-4 combines with J gene TRBJ2-2, with 10 bases identical to TRBD2. Germline V lookup: CDR1 SGHNT, CDR2 YYREEE (reference sequence). V shed 0 bases and J 5 bases; nucleotides not matched to a gene: 10. This CDR3 is 18 amino acids long. Here the CDR3 reads CASSLVRLAGEKTGELFF. The DNA of the CDR3 is TGTGCCAGCAGCTTGGTTCGGCTAGCGGGAGAAAAAACCGGGGAGCTGTTTTTT.

The chain joins TRBV5-1 to TRBJ2-1; D gene ambiguous. Germline CDR1 is SGHRS and CDR2 is YFSETQ. The length of the CDR3 is 16 residues. V shed 6 bases and J shed 2 bases, with 18 bases lying between them. The CDR3 reads CASTDPRVSPYNEQFF. The CDR3 nucleotides are TGCGCCAGCACCGATCCAAGGGTATCCCCCTACAATGAGCAGTTCTTC.

CDR3 DNA sequence: TGTGCCAGCAGTGAGAACCCATACAGGGGCCCCTATGGCTACACCTTC. This sequence encodes CASSENPYRGPYGYTF. This chain connects TRBV6-1 to TRBJ1-2; 7 nucleotides match TRBD1. This CDR3 has 16 residues. CDR1 is MNHNS and CDR2 is SASEGT in the germline V gene. The J segment lost 4 bases and the V segment lost 3 bases, leaving 11 bases of the junction unmatched.

The rearrangement joins TRBV6-5 to TRBJ2-1, with TRBD1 matching over 10 bases. The CDR3 loop spans 15 amino acids. Germline V gene sequence: CDR1 MNHEY, CDR2 SVGAGI. Losses at the gene ends were 0 bases for V and 13 bases for J; bases not matched to a gene: 9. The CDR3 nucleotides are TGTGCCAGCAGTTACTCGTTGGGACAGGGGAATATACAGTTCTTC. Amino acid sequence: CASSYSLGQGNIQFF.

This rearrangement joins TRBV6-6 to TRBJ1-2; D might be TRBD1 (6 bases). CDR3 length: 14 amino acids. Per germline, CDR1 MNHNY and CDR2 SVGAGI (reference sequence). V was shortened by 7 bases and J by 1 base, with 13 bases between the two germline ends. CDR3 residues: CASTSPDSNYGYTF. For the CDR3, the DNA is TGTGCCAGCACCTCCCCGGACAGTAACTATGGCTACACCTTC.

This sequence joins TRBV5-1 and TRBJ1-3, with 9 positions matching TRBD1. The V segment lost 4 bases and the J segment 0 bases; nucleotides outside the gene matches: 5. The germline CDR1 and CDR2 sequences are SGHRS and YFSETQ. The length of the CDR3 is 16 residues. This CDR3 reads CASSLDRGASGNTIYF. Here the CDR3 DNA reads TGCGCCAGCAGCCTGGACAGGGGTGCCTCTGGAAACACCATATATTTT. Full variable domain (remainder filled in from reference TRBV5-1 and TRBJ1-3): KAGVTQTPRYLIKTRGQQVTLSCSPISGHRSVSWYQQTPGQGLQFLFEYFSETQRNKGNFPGRFSGRQFSNSRSEMNVSTLELGDSALYLCASSLDRGASGNTIYFGEGSWLTVV.

The chain uses TRBV5-1 and TRBJ1-1; a weak D match, TRBD1 (5 bases). Germline V gene sequence: CDR1 SGHRS, CDR2 YFSETQ. Trimming removed 3 bases at V and 5 bases at J, with 11 bases between. This CDR3 region has 13 residues. The CDR3 sequence: CASSWREGTEAFF. The CDR3 DNA follows: TGCGCCAGCAGCTGGAGGGAGGGGACTGAAGCTTTCTTT.

The chain uses TRBV19 and TRBJ2-3; a possible D gene is TRBD2 (6 bases). Looked up from germline, CDR1 is LNHDA and CDR2 is SQIVND (reference sequence). The germline V and J ends were trimmed by 6 bases and 9 bases, with 13 bases remaining between them. CDR3 size: 12 residues. In nucleotides, the CDR3 is TGTGCCAGTAGCGATACGGGGGTCACGCAGTATTTT. Translating gives CASSDTGVTQYF.

The gene calls are TRBV30 and TRBJ1-5; D is possibly TRBD1 (5 bases). Per germline, CDR1 GTSNPN and CDR2 SVGIG (reference sequence). The CDR3 consists of 12 residues. V shed 3 bases and J shed 7 bases, with 10 bases lying between them. The DNA of the CDR3 is TGTGCCTGGAGCGATCAGGGCCAGCCCCAGCATTTT. Its translation is CAWSDQGQPQHF. Complete variable domain (other parts from reference TRBV30 and TRBJ1-5): SQTIHQWPATLVQPVGSPLSLECTVEGTSNPNLYWYRQAAGRGLQLLFYSVGIGQISSEVPQNLSASRPQDRQFILSSKKLLLSDSGFYLCAWSDQGQPQHFGDGTRLSIL.

The rearrangement links TRBV19 to TRBJ2-5, with 9 positions matching TRBD1. Per the germline V gene, CDR1 is LNHDA and CDR2 is SQIVND (reference sequence). J lost 6 bases, V lost 5 bases, and 13 bases had no gene match. The CDR3 consists of 16 residues. CDR3 DNA: TGTGCCAGTAGTCCCATACAGGGGGCGCGGATAAAGACCCAGTACTTC. Translating it yields CASSPIQGARIKTQYF.

The chain links TRBV9 to TRBJ2-5; a weak D match, TRBD2 (6 bases). Gene TRBJ2-7 matches the end of the DNA better, so the J call may be wrong. Germline-derived CDR1 and CDR2 are SGDLS and YYNGEE. This CDR3 is 16 amino acids long. CDR3 DNA: TGTGCCAGCAGCGTAGGTATGGGACTGGGCTCCTACGAGCAGTACTTC. Its translation: CASSVGMGLGSYEQYF.

This chain joins TRBV11-2 and TRBJ2-1; D is uncertain. The germline V gene encodes CDR1 SGHAT and CDR2 FQNNGV. This CDR3 is built from 14 residues. V lost 0 bases and J 5 bases, leaving 8 bases between the germline ends. DNA of the CDR3: TGTGCCAGCAGCTTAGACTCGGTGAACAATGAGCAGTTCTTC. It yields the protein CASSLDSVNNEQFF.

The chain employs TRBV18 and TRBJ2-7, with 9 nucleotides matching TRBD1. Germline CDR1 reads KGHSH; CDR2 reads LQKENI. Germline trimming cut 2 bases from V and 5 bases from J; bases unmatched to any gene: 10. The CDR3 contains 16 residues. The DNA for the CDR3 is TGTGCCAGCTCACCATCCCGCGCACAGGGGGCCCACGAGCAGTACTTC. Translated, it gives CASSPSRAQGAHEQYF.

The V and J genes are TRBV9 and TRBJ1-2, with 7 bases identical to TRBD1. V lost 3 bases, J lost 8 bases, and 4 bases stayed unmatched. From germline, CDR1 is SGDLS and CDR2 YYNGEE. This CDR3 has 12 amino acids. The DNA for the CDR3 is TGTGCCAGCAGCGCAGGGGGGCCCGGCTACACCTTC. Amino acids: CASSAGGPGYTF.

This chain joins TRBV6-1 and TRBJ1-2; TRBD1 matches 10 bases. This CDR3 has 14 residues. With 1 base clipped from V and 10 bases from J, the junction kept 6 bases outside the gene matches. Germline values: CDR1 MNHNS, CDR2 SASEGT. The CDR3 spells CASSEGLRQGAYTF. CDR3 DNA: TGTGCCAGCAGTGAAGGCCTTAGACAGGGGGCCTACACCTTC.

This clone was observed at least ten times. The chain combines TRBV7-2 with TRBJ2-7; either TRBD1 or TRBD2 may fit D (5 bases each). Germline CDR1 SGHTA, CDR2 FQGNSA. Trimming left V 0 bases short and J 3 bases short, with 12 bases between. CDR3 length: 15 residues. The CDR3 nucleotides are TGTGCCAGCAGCTTAGCCGGGGCAGGGAACTACGAGCAGTACTTC. Encoded protein: CASSLAGAGNYEQYF.

The rearrangement joins TRBV10-3 to TRBJ1-5; 7 bases agree with TRBD1. The CDR3 totals 14 residues. V shed 2 bases, J shed 7 bases, and the junction held 5 bases outside the gene matches. Germline V gene lookup returns CDR1 ENHRY and CDR2 SYGVKD. The CDR3 sequence is CAISEPGGSQPQHF. The CDR3, as DNA: TGTGCCATCAGTGAGCCAGGGGGAAGCCAGCCCCAGCATTTT.

This sequence joins TRBV4-2 and TRBJ2-7; D not certain. The germline CDR1 and CDR2 sequences are LGHNA and YNFKEQ. The ends were cut back, 2 bases at V and 0 bases at J, with 8 bases in the middle. The CDR3 is 14 residues long. The CDR3 DNA is TGTGCCAGCAGCCAACCGGCGGACTCCTACGAGCAGTACTTC. Translating it yields CASSQPADSYEQYF.

The chain recombines TRBV19 with TRBJ1-2; D gene uncertain. V lost 5 bases and J 4 bases, leaving 8 bases between the germline ends. The germline V gene encodes CDR1 LNHDA and CDR2 SQIVND (reference sequence). The CDR3 is 12 residues long. CDR3 amino acids: CASSPRGYGYTF. In nucleotides, the CDR3 is TGTGCCAGTAGTCCCCGGGGCTATGGCTACACCTTC.

The sample holds a few counts of this clone. The rearrangement joins TRBV11-2 to TRBJ1-6; possibly TRBD1 for D (5 bases). V shed 5 bases and J shed 10 bases, with 21 bases lying between them. The germline V gene encodes CDR1 SGHAT and CDR2 FQNNGV. This CDR3 has 16 residues. CDR3 sequence reads: CASSPPTGPLGSPLHF. The CDR3 nucleotides read TGTGCCAGCAGCCCACCCACAGGTCCTCTCGGGTCACCCCTCCACTTT.

As to this clone: Different DNA sequences within this sample yield the same CDR3. This rearrangement joins TRBV30 to TRBJ1-1, with a tentative D call TRBD1 (5 bases). Germline CDR1 is GTSNPN and CDR2 is SVGIG (reference sequence). The CDR3 is 14 residues long. Trimming left V 1 base short and J 3 bases short, with 12 bases between. DNA for the CDR3: TGTGCCTGGAGTGGGAGGGGTTACGACACTGAAGCTTTCTTT. Translation gives CAWSGRGYDTEAFF.

Here the CDR3 DNA reads TGTGCCTGGAGTGTACTTGGGGTGGGCTCCTATAATTCACCCCTCCACTTT. It yields the protein CAWSVLGVGSYNSPLHF. The V and J genes are TRBV30 and TRBJ1-6, with D hard to call. The germline V gene has CDR1 GTSNPN and CDR2 SVGIG (reference sequence). This CDR3 has 17 amino acids. V was pared by 0 bases and J by 0 bases, with 12 bases between.

The rearrangement joins TRBV4-2 to TRBJ1-1; TRBD1 matches at 7 bases. Germline CDR1 and CDR2: LGHNA and YNFKEQ. The V gene end was trimmed by 7 bases and the J gene end by 3 bases; junction bases not matched to a gene: 8. This CDR3 spans 14 amino acids. CDR3 nucleotides: TGTGCCAGCAATAAGGGGGCGTTGGACACTGAAGCTTTCTTT. This translates into CASNKGALDTEAFF.